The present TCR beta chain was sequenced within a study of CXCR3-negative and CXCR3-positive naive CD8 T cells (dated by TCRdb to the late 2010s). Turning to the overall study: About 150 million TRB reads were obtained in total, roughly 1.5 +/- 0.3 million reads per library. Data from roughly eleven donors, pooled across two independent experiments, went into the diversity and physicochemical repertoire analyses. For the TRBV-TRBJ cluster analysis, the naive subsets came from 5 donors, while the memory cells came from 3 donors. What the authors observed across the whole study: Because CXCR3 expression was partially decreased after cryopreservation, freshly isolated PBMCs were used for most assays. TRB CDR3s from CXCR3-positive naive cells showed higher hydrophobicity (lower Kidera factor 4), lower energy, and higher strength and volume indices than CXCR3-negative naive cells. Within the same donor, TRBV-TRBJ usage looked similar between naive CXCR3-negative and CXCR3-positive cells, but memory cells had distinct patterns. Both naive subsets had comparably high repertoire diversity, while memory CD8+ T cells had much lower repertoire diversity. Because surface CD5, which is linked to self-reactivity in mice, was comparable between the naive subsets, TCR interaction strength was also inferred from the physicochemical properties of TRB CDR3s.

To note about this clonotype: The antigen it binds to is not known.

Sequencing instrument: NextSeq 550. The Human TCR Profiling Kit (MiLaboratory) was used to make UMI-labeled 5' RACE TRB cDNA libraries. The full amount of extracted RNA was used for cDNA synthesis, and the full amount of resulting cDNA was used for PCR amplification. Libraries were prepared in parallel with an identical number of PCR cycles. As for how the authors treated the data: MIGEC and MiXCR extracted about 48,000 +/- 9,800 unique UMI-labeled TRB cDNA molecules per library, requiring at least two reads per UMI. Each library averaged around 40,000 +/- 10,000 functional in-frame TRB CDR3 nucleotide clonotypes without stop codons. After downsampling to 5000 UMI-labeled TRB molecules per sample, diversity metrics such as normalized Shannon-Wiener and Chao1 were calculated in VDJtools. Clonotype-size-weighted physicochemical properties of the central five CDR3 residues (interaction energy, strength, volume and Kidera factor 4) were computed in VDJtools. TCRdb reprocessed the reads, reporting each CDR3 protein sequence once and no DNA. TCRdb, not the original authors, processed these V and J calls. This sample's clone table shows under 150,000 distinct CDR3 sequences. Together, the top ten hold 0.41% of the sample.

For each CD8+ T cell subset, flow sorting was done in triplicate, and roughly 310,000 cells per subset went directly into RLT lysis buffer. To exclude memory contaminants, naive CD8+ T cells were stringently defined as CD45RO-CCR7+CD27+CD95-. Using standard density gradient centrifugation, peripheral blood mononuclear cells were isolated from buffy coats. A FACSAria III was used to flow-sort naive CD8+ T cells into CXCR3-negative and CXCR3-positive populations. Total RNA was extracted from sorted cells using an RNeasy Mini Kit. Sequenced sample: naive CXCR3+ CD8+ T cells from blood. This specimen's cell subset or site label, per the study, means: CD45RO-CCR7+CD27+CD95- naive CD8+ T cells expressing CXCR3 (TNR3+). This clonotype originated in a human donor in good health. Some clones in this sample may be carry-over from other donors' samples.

CDR3 protein: CSVATGYGFRGYTF. Recombination connected TRBV29-1 to TRBJ1-2; TCRdb calls TRBD1, which cannot be checked without DNA. The CDR3 measures 14 amino acids from cysteine to phenylalanine. The DNA is not on file. The germline V gene specifies SQVTM as CDR1 and ANQGSEA as CDR2. The entire variable domain, with the stretches around the CDR3 drawn from the reference TRBV29-1 and TRBJ1-2 proteins, is SAVISQKPSRDICQRGTSLTIQCQVDSQVTMMFWYRQQPGQSLTLIATANQGSEATYESGFVIDKFPISRPNLTFSTLTVSNMSPEDSSIYLCSVATGYGFRGYTFGSGTRLTVV.